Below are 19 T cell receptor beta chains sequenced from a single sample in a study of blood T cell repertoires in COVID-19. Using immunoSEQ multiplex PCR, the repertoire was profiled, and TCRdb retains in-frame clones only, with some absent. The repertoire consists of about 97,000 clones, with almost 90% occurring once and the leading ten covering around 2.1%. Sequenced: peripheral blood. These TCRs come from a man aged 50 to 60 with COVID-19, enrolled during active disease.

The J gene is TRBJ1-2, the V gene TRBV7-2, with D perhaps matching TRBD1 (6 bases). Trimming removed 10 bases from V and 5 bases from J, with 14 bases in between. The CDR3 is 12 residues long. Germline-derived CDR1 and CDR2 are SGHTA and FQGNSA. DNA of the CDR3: TGTGCCACCCACAGGGACCAATATGGCTACACCTTC. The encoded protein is CATHRDQYGYTF.

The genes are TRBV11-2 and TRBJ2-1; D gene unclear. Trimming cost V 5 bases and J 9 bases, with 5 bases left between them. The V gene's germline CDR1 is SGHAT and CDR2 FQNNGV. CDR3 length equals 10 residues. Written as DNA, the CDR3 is TGTGCCAGCAGCCTAAGTGAGCAGTTCTTC. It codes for CASSLSEQFF.

The CDR3 DNA reads as TGTGCCAGTAGTTCCGGGACACCCTTAAATGGCTACACCTTC. It specifies CASSSGTPLNGYTF. The J gene is TRBJ1-2, the V gene TRBV19, with D possibly being TRBD1 (6 bases). CDR1 LNHDA and CDR2 SQIVND come from the germline V gene (reference sequence). The CDR3 loop spans 14 amino acids. V was clipped by 5 bases and J by 6 bases, with 16 bases between them.

The CDR3 DNA is TGTGCCAGCTCACCAAAGGCAGGGGCAACTAATGAAAAACTGTTTTTT. As protein: CASSPKAGATNEKLFF. This rearrangement joins TRBV18 to TRBJ1-4, with D possibly TRBD1 on 6 matching bases. This CDR3 spans 16 amino acids. The germline V gene has CDR1 KGHSH and CDR2 LQKENI. The V gene lost 2 bases and the J gene lost 0 bases, with 10 bases spanning the gap.

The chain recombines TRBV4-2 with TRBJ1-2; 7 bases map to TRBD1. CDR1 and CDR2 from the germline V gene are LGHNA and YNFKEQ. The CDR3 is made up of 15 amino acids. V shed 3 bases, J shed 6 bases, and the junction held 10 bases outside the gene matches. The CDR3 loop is CASSQVEGARNGYTF. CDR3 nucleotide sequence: TGTGCCAGCAGCCAGGTAGAGGGGGCGAGGAATGGCTACACCTTC.

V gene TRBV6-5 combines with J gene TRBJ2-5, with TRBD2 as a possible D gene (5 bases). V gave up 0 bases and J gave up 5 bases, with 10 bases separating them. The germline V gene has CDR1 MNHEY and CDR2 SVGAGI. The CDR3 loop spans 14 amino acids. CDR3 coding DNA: TGTGCCAGCAGTTACTCGGGTAGGAGGGAGACCCAGTACTTC. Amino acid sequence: CASSYSGRRETQYF.

CDR3 sequence (DNA): TGTGCCAGCAGCTTAGATTCGACCCCAGGATGGAACGAGCAGTACTTC. It yields the protein CASSLDSTPGWNEQYF. The chain employs TRBV11-3 and TRBJ2-7; D gene unclear. The germline V and J ends were trimmed by 0 bases and 5 bases, with 17 bases remaining between them. Germline CDR1 and CDR2: SGHNT and YENEEA. The CDR3 extends over 16 amino acids.

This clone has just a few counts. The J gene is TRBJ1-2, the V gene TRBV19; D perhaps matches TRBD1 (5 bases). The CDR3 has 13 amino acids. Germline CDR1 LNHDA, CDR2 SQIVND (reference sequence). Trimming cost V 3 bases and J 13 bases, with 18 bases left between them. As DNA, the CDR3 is TGTGCCAGTAGTATCGAGATTGGGCAGGGCCTCACCTTC. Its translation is CASSIEIGQGLTF.

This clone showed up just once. In DNA form, the CDR3 reads TGTGCCAGCAGCTTACAGGGGGCCCGTTTAATTTGGTACTTC. The encoded protein is CASSLQGARLIWYF. The gene calls are TRBV5-4 and TRBJ2-7; the match to TRBD1 covers 9 bases. The CDR3 totals 14 residues. V gave up 2 bases and J gave up 12 bases; unmatched junction bases: 12. Germline values: CDR1 SGHNT, CDR2 YYREEE (reference sequence).

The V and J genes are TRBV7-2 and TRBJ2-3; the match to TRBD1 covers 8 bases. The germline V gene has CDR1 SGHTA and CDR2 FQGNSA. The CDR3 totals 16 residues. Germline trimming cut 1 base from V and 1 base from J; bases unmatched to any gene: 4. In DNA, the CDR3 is TGTGCCAGCAGCTTAGAAGGACAGGGAGGCACAGATACGCAGTATTTT. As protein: CASSLEGQGGTDTQYF.

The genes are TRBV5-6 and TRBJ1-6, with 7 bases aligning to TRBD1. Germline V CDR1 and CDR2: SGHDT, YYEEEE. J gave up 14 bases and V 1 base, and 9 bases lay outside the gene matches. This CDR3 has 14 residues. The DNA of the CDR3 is TGTGCCAGCAGCTTGCCCGACAGGGCCTCTGCCCTCCACTTT. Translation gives CASSLPDRASALHF.

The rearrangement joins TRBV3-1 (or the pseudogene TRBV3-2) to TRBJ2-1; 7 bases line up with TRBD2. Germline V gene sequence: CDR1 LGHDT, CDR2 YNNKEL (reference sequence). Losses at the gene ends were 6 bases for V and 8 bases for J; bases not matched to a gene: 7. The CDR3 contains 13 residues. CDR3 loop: CASRTRGTYEQFF. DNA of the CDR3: TGTGCCAGCAGGACGCGGGGGACCTATGAGCAGTTCTTC.

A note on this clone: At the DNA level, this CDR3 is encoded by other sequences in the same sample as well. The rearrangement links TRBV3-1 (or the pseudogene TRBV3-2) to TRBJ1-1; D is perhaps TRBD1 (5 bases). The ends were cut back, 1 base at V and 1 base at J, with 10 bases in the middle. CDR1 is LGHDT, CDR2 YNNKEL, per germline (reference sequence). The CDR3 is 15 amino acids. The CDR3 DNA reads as TGTGCCAGCAGCCAAGGCGGGGGACCGAACACTGAAGCTTTCTTT. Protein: CASSQGGGPNTEAFF.

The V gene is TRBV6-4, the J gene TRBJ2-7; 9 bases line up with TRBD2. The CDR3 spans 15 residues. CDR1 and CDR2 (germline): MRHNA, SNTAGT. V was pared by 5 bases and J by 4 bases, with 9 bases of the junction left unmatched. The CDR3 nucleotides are TGTGCCAGCAGTTCGGAAGCGGGGGGCATATACGAGCAGTACTTC. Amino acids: CASSSEAGGIYEQYF.

CDR3 sequence reads: CASSYSGQIGDTQYF. CDR3 DNA sequence: TGTGCCAGCAGTTACTCCGGACAGATTGGCGATACGCAGTATTTT. This chain connects TRBV6-5 to TRBJ2-3, with D possibly being TRBD1 (6 bases). Trimming removed 0 bases at V and 6 bases at J, with 13 bases between. Germline V lookup: CDR1 MNHEY, CDR2 SVGAGI. The length of the CDR3 is 15 residues.

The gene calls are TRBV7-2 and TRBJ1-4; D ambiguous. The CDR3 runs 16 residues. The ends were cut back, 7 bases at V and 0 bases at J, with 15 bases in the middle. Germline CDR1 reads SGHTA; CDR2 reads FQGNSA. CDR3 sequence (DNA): TGTGCCAGCACCCTAGTTGGATCGCCAACTAATGAAAAACTGTTTTTT. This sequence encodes CASTLVGSPTNEKLFF.

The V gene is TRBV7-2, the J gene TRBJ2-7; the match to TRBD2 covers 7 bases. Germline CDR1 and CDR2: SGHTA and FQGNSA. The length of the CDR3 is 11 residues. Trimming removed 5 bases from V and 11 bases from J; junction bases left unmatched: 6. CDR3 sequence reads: CASSDGLVKYF. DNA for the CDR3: TGTGCCAGCAGCGACGGACTAGTGAAGTACTTC.

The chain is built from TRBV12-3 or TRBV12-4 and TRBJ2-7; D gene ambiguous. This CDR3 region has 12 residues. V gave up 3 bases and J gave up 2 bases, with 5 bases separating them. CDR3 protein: CASSFNTYEQYF. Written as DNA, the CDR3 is TGTGCCAGCAGTTTTAATACCTACGAGCAGTACTTC.

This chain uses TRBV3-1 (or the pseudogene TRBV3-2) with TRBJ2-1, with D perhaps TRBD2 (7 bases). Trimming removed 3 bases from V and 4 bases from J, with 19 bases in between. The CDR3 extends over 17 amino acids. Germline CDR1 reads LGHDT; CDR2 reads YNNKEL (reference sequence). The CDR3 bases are TGTGCCAGCAGCCACGTCGCCGGGGGGCTCTCTTACAATGAGCAGTTCTTC. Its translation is CASSHVAGGLSYNEQFF.